This T cell receptor (beta chain) was found in a study of T cell changes during pregnancy in multiple sclerosis. This CDR3 is built from 16 residues. The V end was cut by 4 bases, the J end by 1 base, with 14 bases between. Germline V gene sequence: CDR1 MDHEN, CDR2 SYDVKM. This table comes from immunoSEQ multiplex PCR, and its TCRdb copy is limited to in-frame clones, with some not included. The table includes around 30,000 clones, more than 90% detected once. This sequence originates from a female donor with multiple sclerosis, enrolled in a pregnancy study. The J gene is TRBJ1-5, the V gene TRBV28, with a possible D match to TRBD1 (5 bases). This sample comprised CD8+ T cells from peripheral blood mononuclear cells, obtained before pregnancy. In DNA, the CDR3 is TGTGCCAGCAGTTCGAGACTTTCAGGGAGCAATCAGCCCCAGCATTTT. This gives the protein CASSSRLSGSNQPQHF.